This TCR beta chain was identified during a study of cytomegalovirus exposure and HLA in healthy donors. Overall study context: The approximately 610 first-cohort repertoires shared a platform with the 120 or so validation repertoires, as reported in a later analysis. Study results and limitations: 164 TCR beta chains were listed as cytomegalovirus-associated. As confirmed in vitro, three CMV-associated chains were specific for CMV antigens.

As to this clone: No antigen is known for it.

Separate from the roughly 720-subject first cohort was the 120-subject validation cohort, to which the donors belonged. Some clones are missing from TCRdb's copy, which holds only in-frame ones; the method was immunoSEQ multiplex PCR. This sample has some 120,000 clones, with about 88% found just once. Trimming pared 4 bases from V and 2 bases from J, leaving 15 bases between. Germline V lookup: CDR1 SGHNT, CDR2 YYREEE (reference sequence). The CDR3 sequence is 15 residues long. The sequencing input was PBMCs. V usage is TRBV5-4 and J usage is TRBJ2-5; tentative D call: TRBD1 (6 bases). This clonotype was obtained from a man aged 25 to 40 in good health and CMV-seronegative. The CDR3 here is CASSLPEGVQETQYF. Here the CDR3 DNA reads TGTGCCAGCAGCCTGCCTGAGGGGGTTCAAGAGACCCAGTACTTC.